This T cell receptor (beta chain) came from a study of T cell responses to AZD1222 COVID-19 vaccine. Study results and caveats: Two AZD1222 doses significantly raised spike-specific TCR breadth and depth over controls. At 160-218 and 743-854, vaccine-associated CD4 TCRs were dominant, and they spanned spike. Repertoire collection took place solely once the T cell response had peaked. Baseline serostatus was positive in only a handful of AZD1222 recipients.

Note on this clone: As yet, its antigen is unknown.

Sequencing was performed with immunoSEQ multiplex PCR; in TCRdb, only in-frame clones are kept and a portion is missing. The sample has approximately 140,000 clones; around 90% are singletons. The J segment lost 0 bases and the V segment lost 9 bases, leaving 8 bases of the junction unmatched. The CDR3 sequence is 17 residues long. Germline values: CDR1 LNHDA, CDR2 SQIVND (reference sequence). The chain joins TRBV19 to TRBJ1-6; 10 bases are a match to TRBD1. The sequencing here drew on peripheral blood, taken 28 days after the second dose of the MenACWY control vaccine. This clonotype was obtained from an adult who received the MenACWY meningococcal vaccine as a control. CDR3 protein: CASHQRDRGSYNSPLHF. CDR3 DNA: TGTGCCAGCCATCAACGGGACAGGGGCTCCTATAATTCACCCCTCCACTTT. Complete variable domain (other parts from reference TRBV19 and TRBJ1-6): DGGITQSPKYLFRKEGQNVTLSCEQNLNHDAMYWYRQDPGQGLRLIYYSQIVNDFQKGDIAEGYSVSREKKESFPLTVTSAQKNPTAFYLCASHQRDRGSYNSPLHFGNGTRLTVT.